This paragraph covers one TCR beta chain sequence. This clone is a singleton in its sample. This receptor's antigen is unknown. No much larger clonotype is one base removed from it; base qualities were not supplied. Taken from the germline V gene, the CDR1 and CDR2 loops are SGHTA and FQGTGA. Unmatched junction bases come to 3, with V trimmed by 2 bases and J by 8 bases. Reading from cysteine to phenylalanine, the CDR3 counts 13 amino acids. Of all the DNA, just the CDR3 is kept, 39 bases in frame from base 1. The sample comes from a study of blood T cell repertoires in COVID-19 (dated by TCRdb to 2018 to 2020). Background for the entire study: Samples covering the acute and convalescent phases of COVID-19 were provided by collaborators in the United States, Italy and Spain. The material from the prospective study consisted of cDNA or gDNA derived from T cells, B-cell-depleted T cells, or PBMCs. The dataset comprised deeply sampled blood TCRbeta repertoires from subjects exposed to, actively infected with, or recovered from COVID-19. A freely available public database, intended as a resource for researchers studying the immune response to SARS-CoV-2, is where the repertoires were released. The samples were drawn from two sources: the first 160 participants of the ongoing ImmuneRACE study, and 1,254 subjects contributed by 6 global collaborators. Nearly every sample came with metadata listing a de-identified subject ID, COVID-19 status, age in years and sex. Where available, HLA class I and class II types were obtained from metadata supplied by the sample provider rather than from assay-based typing. What the research found in general, with its limitations: The quantity of clinical and demographic metadata differed by source and by participant and was supplied without curation.

TCRbeta CDR3 regions were amplified from genomic DNA by means of the immunoSEQ Assay, a bias-controlled multiplex PCR. The original pipeline was this. The number of nucleated cells in each sample was estimated from the amplification of reference gene primers within the assay. To quantify the absolute abundance of each unique TCRbeta CDR3 rearrangement, sequence reads were collapsed and filtered. Productive Simpson clonality was computed per sample as the square root of Simpson's diversity index over productive rearrangements. TCRdb re-hosts the immuneACCESS table, in-frame sequences only. Its copies lack some clones; in the studies checked, an unresolved V gene accounts for under half of them, and the cause for the rest is not known. That table furnishes V, J and clone size, whereas the DNA furnished D and trimming. This sample has over 250,000 clones in its table, and 88% of those were observed once. The ten largest clones take up more than 8.5% of the sample.

One collaborating source in Seattle enrolled patients while the patients were actively infected and followed the patients over time throughout the course of disease. The collaborating institutions used their own protocols to collect whole blood in K2EDTA tubes. For TCRbeta analysis, collaborator samples were shipped as frozen whole blood, as isolated PBMCs, or as DNA extracted from either sample type. The sequence links TRBV7-3 to TRBJ2-1, and 7 bases in between align with TRBD2. The TCR was taken from an older woman with COVID-19, enrolled during active disease. The sequencing sample was made of peripheral blood. The CDR3 protein sequence reads: CASSLGAGDEQFF. The nucleotide sequence is given as TGTGCCAGCAGCTTAGGGGCGGGGGATGAGCAGTTCTTC.